These 22 T cell receptor beta chains originate from one sample sequenced in a study of blood T cell repertoires in COVID-19. Profiling relied on immunoSEQ multiplex PCR, and the TCRdb table lists in-frame clones only, not all of them. Of approximately 300,000 clones listed, around 84% are singletons. The sequenced sample was PBMCs or T cells enriched from blood (not recorded which). All receptors come from a young man who had recovered from COVID-19.

The J gene is TRBJ1-3, the V gene TRBV6-6; TRBD1 matches 10 bases. Germline V gene data show CDR1 as MNHNY and CDR2 as SVGAGI (reference sequence). The length of the CDR3 is 16 residues. Trimming cost V 6 bases and J 0 bases; bases outside gene matches: 5. As DNA, the CDR3 is TGTGCCAGCAGCCCAGGGGACAGGGGCTCTGGAAACACCATATATTTT. This sequence encodes CASSPGDRGSGNTIYF.

The genes are TRBV10-3 and TRBJ2-3, with 10 bases aligning to TRBD2. In germline, CDR1 is ENHRY, CDR2 SYGVKD. Unmatched junction bases numbered 3, after V lost 0 bases and J lost 0 bases. The CDR3 is 17 residues long. CDR3 region: CAISESTSGTSTDTQYF. In DNA form, the CDR3 reads TGTGCCATCAGTGAGTCTACTAGCGGGACTAGCACAGATACGCAGTATTTT.

The rearrangement uses TRBV3-1 (or the pseudogene TRBV3-2) and TRBJ1-6; 8 positions agree with TRBD1. The CDR3 length is 15 residues. Germline loops: CDR1 LGHDT, CDR2 YNNKEL (reference sequence). The V and J ends lost 4 bases and 10 bases, in that order; junction bases with no gene match: 9. Here the CDR3 DNA reads TGTGCCAGCAGCCCCTTGGACAGGGACGGCTCACCCCTCCACTTT. Its translation: CASSPLDRDGSPLHF.

This rearrangement joins TRBV29-1 to TRBJ2-7; TRBD2 might be the D (6 bases). Germline assignment: CDR1 SQVTM and CDR2 ANQGSEA. Between the trimmed V and J ends, which lost 8 bases and 0 bases, there was a span of 20 bases. The CDR3 consists of 15 residues. CDR3 region: CSTGGAASSSYEQYF. CDR3 nucleotides: TGCAGCACCGGAGGGGCCGCAAGCTCCTCCTACGAGCAGTACTTC.

This clone was observed once. The J gene is TRBJ1-2, the V gene TRBV11-2; possible D gene TRBD1, 5 bases. Looked up from germline, CDR1 is SGHAT and CDR2 is FQNNGV. The V end was cut by 3 bases, the J end by 8 bases, with 13 bases between. The CDR3 runs 13 residues. DNA for the CDR3: TGTGCCAGCAGCTTCACCAGGGATATCGGCTACACCTTC. Its translation is CASSFTRDIGYTF.

This chain uses TRBV5-8 with TRBJ2-7, with D tentatively TRBD2 (6 bases). The CDR3 length is 14 residues. The V end lost 2 bases, the J end lost 3 bases, and 12 bases lay between the germline ends. From germline, CDR1 is SGHTS and CDR2 YDEGEE. The chain's CDR3 is CASSFGGRNYEQYF. The CDR3 DNA reads TGTGCCAGCAGCTTCGGGGGACGGAACTACGAGCAGTACTTC.

This chain connects TRBV27 to TRBJ1-2; D is unclear. This CDR3 spans 14 amino acids. CDR1 and CDR2 (germline): MNHEY, SMNVEV (reference sequence). The ends were cut back, 6 bases at V and 5 bases at J, with 16 bases in the middle. CDR3 in amino acids: CASRAMGPTYGYTF. DNA for the CDR3: TGTGCCAGCAGAGCCATGGGTCCGACATATGGCTACACCTTC.

This chain joins TRBV5-1 and TRBJ2-7; no reliable D call. V was cut by 7 bases and J by 2 bases, with 16 bases left in between. In germline, CDR1 is SGHRS, CDR2 YFSETQ. The CDR3 length is 14 residues. DNA for the CDR3: TGCGCCAGCTCTCGGGTTCCCCCGGCCTACGAGCAGTACTTC. This sequence encodes CASSRVPPAYEQYF. The variable domain in full, completed from reference TRBV5-1 and TRBJ2-7, reads KAGVTQTPRYLIKTRGQQVTLSCSPISGHRSVSWYQQTPGQGLQFLFEYFSETQRNKGNFPGRFSGRQFSNSRSEMNVSTLELGDSALYLCASSRVPPAYEQYFGPGTRLTVT.

The V gene is TRBV29-1, the J gene TRBJ2-6, with 12 bases identical to TRBD2. The V and J ends lost 6 bases and 3 bases, in that order; junction bases with no gene match: 21. Germline CDR1 and CDR2: SQVTM and ANQGSEA. This CDR3 spans 21 amino acids. The CDR3 protein is CSVPSTGKASGGAYGANVLTF. The CDR3 region has the DNA TGCAGCGTACCCTCGACAGGGAAAGCTAGCGGGGGGGCCTATGGGGCCAACGTCCTGACTTTC.

The rearrangement uses TRBV5-1 and TRBJ2-3, with D perhaps TRBD2 (6 bases). The CDR3 is made up of 15 amino acids. The V and J ends lost 4 bases and 2 bases respectively, with 14 bases between them. Germline-derived CDR1 and CDR2 are SGHRS and YFSETQ. The CDR3 protein is CASSPWGLLTDTQYF. DNA of the CDR3: TGCGCCAGCAGCCCCTGGGGACTTCTCACAGATACGCAGTATTTT.

The chain recombines TRBV7-9 with TRBJ2-4, with TRBD1 matching over 7 bases. CDR3 length: 15 residues. Per the germline V gene, CDR1 is SEHNR and CDR2 is FQNEAQ (reference sequence). Unmatched junction bases numbered 9, after V lost 0 bases and J lost 10 bases. The CDR3 DNA reads as TGTGCCAGCAGCTTAGCGCGGACAGAGGGGGCGATTCAGTACTTC. It specifies CASSLARTEGAIQYF.

The chain uses TRBV12-3 or TRBV12-4 and TRBJ2-2; a possible D gene is TRBD2 (5 bases). The CDR3 totals 12 residues. Trimming took 9 bases from V and 3 from J, leaving 8 bases between them. CDR3 nucleotides: TGTGCCAGTGAGAGGGACACCGGGGAGCTGTTTTTT. The encoded protein is CASERDTGELFF.

The V call is TRBV11-2, the J call TRBJ1-1; TRBD1 matches 9 bases. The CDR3 extends over 15 amino acids. V shed 4 bases and J 5 bases; nucleotides not matched to a gene: 8. Germline V lookup: CDR1 SGHAT, CDR2 FQNNGV. DNA of the CDR3: TGTGCCAGCAGCTGGGGACAGGGTTTTGAAACTGAAGCTTTCTTT. Amino acids: CASSWGQGFETEAFF.

DNA for the CDR3: TGTGCCAGCAGCTCCAGGTTAGGCAACGTCCTGACTTTC. Translation gives CASSSRLGNVLTF. The chain combines TRBV7-8 with TRBJ2-6, with D hard to call. The CDR3 consists of 13 residues. V lost 4 bases, J lost 9 bases, and 10 bases lay in between. Germline CDR1 SGHVS, CDR2 FQNEAQ.

The rearrangement links TRBV5-4 to TRBJ1-2; D gene ambiguous. Germline V gene lookup returns CDR1 SGHNT and CDR2 YYREEE (reference sequence). V was trimmed by 7 bases and J by 14 bases, leaving 27 bases between them. The CDR3 length is 14 residues. The CDR3 DNA reads TGTGCCAGCGCACGAATGGAGGTGCCGGGAGTGATGACCTTC. Protein product: CASARMEVPGVMTF.

The chain has TRBV27 and TRBJ1-2; D is unclear. The V and J ends lost 6 bases and 8 bases respectively, with 13 bases between them. This CDR3 has 12 amino acids. Germline CDR1 is MNHEY and CDR2 is SMNVEV (reference sequence). Here the CDR3 DNA reads TGTGCCAGCAGAGACCCCCTGAGGGGCTACACCTTC. Translation: CASRDPLRGYTF.

About this clone itself: The junction differs from germline at one of its ends, possibly a read error. The rearrangement uses TRBV9 and TRBJ2-7, with TRBD2 matching 8 bases. Germline values: CDR1 SGDLS, CDR2 YYNGEE. This CDR3 is 21 amino acids long. CDR3 in amino acids: CARSAGGGSRGFRAPLYEQYF. The CDR3 bases are TGTGCCCGCAGCGCCGGGGGGGGCTCCAGGGGATTCAGGGCCCCCCTTTACGAGCAGTACTTC.

The chain links TRBV9 to TRBJ1-2; D is uncertain. CDR3 length: 14 amino acids. CDR1 is SGDLS, CDR2 YYNGEE, per germline. Between the trimmed V and J ends, which lost 3 bases and 2 bases, there was a span of 11 bases. CDR3 loop: CASSASPTNYGYTF. Here the CDR3 DNA reads TGTGCCAGCAGCGCCAGCCCGACAAACTATGGCTACACCTTC.

V is TRBV19 and J is TRBJ1-6, with D possibly matching TRBD1 (6 bases). CDR1 is LNHDA and CDR2 is SQIVND in the germline V gene (reference sequence). Deletions cut 4 bases from V and 4 bases from J, with 8 bases between. The CDR3 contains 14 residues. CDR3 sequence: CASSTGQYNSPLHF. The CDR3 bases are TGTGCCAGTAGTACGGGACAATATAATTCACCCCTCCACTTT.

This rearrangement joins TRBV19 to TRBJ1-3; TRBD1 matches 9 bases. Germline CDR1 reads LNHDA; CDR2 reads SQIVND (reference sequence). CDR3 length: 16 amino acids. V dropped 5 bases and J dropped 0; count of bases not matched to a gene: 5. CDR3 loop: CASSYDRGASGNTIYF. In nucleotides, the CDR3 is TGTGCCAGTAGTTATGACAGGGGGGCCTCTGGAAACACCATATATTTT.

This chain joins TRBV11-3 and TRBJ2-1; 14 bases line up with TRBD2. CDR1 is SGHNT and CDR2 is YENEEA in the germline V gene. The CDR3 has 18 residues. J was trimmed by 5 bases and V by 1 base; bases with no gene match: 7. The CDR3 region has the DNA TGTGCCAGCAGCTTAGTCGCGGGACTAGCGGGAGAGAACAATGAGCAGTTCTTC. Protein sequence: CASSLVAGLAGENNEQFF.

The rearrangement joins TRBV29-1 to TRBJ2-7; D uncertain. Germline values: CDR1 SQVTM, CDR2 ANQGSEA. V dropped 0 bases and J dropped 2 bases, with 2 bases sitting between them. The CDR3 is 11 amino acids. In nucleotides, the CDR3 is TGCAGCGTTGAAGACGCCTACGAGCAGTACTTC. Residues: CSVEDAYEQYF.